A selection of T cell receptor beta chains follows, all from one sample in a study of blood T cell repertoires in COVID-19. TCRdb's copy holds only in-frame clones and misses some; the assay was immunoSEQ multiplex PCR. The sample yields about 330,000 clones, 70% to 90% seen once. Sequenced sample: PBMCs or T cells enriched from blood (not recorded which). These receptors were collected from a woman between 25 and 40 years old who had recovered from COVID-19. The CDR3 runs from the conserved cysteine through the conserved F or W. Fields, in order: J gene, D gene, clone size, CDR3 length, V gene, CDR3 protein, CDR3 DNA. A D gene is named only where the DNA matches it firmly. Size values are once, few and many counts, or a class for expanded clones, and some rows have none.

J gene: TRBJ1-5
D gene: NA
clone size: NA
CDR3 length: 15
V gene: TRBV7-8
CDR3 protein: CASSLGQGDGQPQHF
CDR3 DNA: TGTGCCAGCAGCTTAGGCCAGGGTGATGGTCAGCCCCAGCATTTT

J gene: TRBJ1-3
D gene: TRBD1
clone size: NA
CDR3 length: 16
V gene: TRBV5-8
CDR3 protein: CASSTGQNYRGNTIYF
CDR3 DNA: TGTGCCAGCAGCACGGGACAGAACTACCGTGGAAACACCATATATTTT

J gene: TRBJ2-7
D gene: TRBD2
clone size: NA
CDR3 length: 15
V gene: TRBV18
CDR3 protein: CASSPLATSGNEQYF
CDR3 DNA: TGTGCCAGCTCACCACTTGCGACTAGCGGAAACGAGCAGTACTTC

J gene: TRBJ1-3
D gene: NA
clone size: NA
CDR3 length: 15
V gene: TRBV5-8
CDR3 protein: CASSLVGFSGNTIYF
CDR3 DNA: TGTGCCAGCAGCTTGGTCGGTTTCTCTGGAAACACCATATATTTT

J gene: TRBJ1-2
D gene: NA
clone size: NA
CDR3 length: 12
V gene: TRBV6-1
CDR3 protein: CASSDRTDGYTF
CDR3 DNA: TGTGCCAGCAGTGACCGGACAGATGGCTACACCTTC

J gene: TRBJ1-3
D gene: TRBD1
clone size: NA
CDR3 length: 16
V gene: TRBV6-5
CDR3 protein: CASSYSPGGSGNTIYF
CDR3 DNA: TGTGCCAGCAGTTACTCTCCAGGGGGTTCTGGAAACACCATATATTTT

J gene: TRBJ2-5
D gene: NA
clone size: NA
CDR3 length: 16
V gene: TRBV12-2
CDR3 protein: CASRPPTGGGQETQYF
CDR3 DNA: TGTGCAAGTCGCCCGCCGACAGGGGGCGGCCAAGAGACCCAGTACTTC

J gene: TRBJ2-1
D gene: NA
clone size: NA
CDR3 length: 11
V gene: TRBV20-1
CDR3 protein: CSAKFKTEQFF
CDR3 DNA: TGCAGTGCTAAGTTTAAGACAGAGCAGTTCTTC

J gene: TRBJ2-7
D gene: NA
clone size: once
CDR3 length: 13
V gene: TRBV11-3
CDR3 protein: CASSSRSEREQYF
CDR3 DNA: TGTGCCAGCAGCTCCCGGAGCGAGAGGGAGCAGTACTTC

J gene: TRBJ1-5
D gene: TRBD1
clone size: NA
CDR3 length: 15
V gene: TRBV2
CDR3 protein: CASSEGQGKRKPQHF
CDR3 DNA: TGTGCCAGCAGTGAGGGACAGGGGAAGAGGAAGCCCCAGCATTTT

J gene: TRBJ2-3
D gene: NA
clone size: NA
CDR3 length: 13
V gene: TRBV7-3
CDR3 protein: CASSFDKADTQYF
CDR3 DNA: TGTGCCAGCAGCTTTGACAAAGCAGATACGCAGTATTTT

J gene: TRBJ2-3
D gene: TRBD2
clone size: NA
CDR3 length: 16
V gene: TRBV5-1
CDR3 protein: CASSPGGAGPTDTQYF
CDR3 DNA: TGCGCCAGCAGCCCCGGAGGAGCGGGGCCCACAGATACGCAGTATTTT

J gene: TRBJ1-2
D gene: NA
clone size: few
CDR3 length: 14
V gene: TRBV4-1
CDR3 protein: CASSLGYLSRGYTF
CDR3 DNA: TGCGCCAGCAGCCTCGGATATCTGTCGCGGGGCTACACCTTC

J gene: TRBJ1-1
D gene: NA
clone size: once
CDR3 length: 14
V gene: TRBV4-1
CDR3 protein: CASSQGAGGTEAFF
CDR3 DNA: TGCGCCAGCAGCCAAGGAGCCGGGGGCACTGAAGCTTTCTTT

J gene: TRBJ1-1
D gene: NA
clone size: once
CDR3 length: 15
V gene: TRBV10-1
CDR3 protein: CASSDGGDGDTEAFF
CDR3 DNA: TGCGCCAGCAGTGATGGAGGGGATGGGGACACTGAAGCTTTCTTT

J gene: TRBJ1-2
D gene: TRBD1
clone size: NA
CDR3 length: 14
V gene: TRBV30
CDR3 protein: CAWRRRDRSYGYTF
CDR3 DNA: TGTGCCTGGAGGCGGCGGGACAGGTCCTATGGCTACACCTTC

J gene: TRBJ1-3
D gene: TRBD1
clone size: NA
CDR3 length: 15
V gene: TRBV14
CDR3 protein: CASSQRDRGGNTIYF
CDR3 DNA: TGTGCCAGCAGCCAACGCGACAGGGGGGGAAACACCATATATTTT

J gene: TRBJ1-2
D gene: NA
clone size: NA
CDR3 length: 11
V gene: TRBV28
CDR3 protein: CASTHNYGYTF
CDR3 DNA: TGTGCCAGCACCCATAACTATGGCTACACCTTC

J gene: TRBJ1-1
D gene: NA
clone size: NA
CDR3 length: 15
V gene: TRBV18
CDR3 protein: CASSFSGTRATEAFF
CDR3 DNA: TGTGCCAGCTCATTCTCCGGGACAAGGGCCACTGAAGCTTTCTTT

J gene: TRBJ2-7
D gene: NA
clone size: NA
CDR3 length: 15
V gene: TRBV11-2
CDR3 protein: CASSSQGGQGFEQYF
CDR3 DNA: TGTGCCAGCAGCTCGCAGGGTGGGCAGGGTTTCGAGCAGTACTTC

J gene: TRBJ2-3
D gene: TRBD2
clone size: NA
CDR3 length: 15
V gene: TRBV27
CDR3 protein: CASSSGYPGGDTQYF
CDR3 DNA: TGTGCCAGCAGTTCCGGCTACCCGGGGGGAGATACGCAGTATTTT

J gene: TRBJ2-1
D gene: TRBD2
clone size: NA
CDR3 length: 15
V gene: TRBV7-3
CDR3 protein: CASTPGTSTVNEQFF
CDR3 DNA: TGTGCCAGCACTCCCGGGACTAGCACCGTCAATGAGCAGTTCTTC

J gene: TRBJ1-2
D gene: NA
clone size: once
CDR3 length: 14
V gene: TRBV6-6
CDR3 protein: CASSWREGNYGYTF
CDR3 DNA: TGTGCCAGCAGCTGGAGGGAGGGTAACTATGGCTACACCTTC

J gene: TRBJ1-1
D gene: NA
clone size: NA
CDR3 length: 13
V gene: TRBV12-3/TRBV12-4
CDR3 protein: CASSSGDNTEAFF
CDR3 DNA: TGTGCCAGCAGCTCGGGGGATAACACTGAAGCTTTCTTT